This T cell receptor (beta chain) was identified in a study of T cells in Graves' hyperthyroidism and ophthalmopathy. Patients aged 18 to 65 with hyperthyroidism were newly diagnosed, with duration under 2 months. Amplification yielded TCR beta CDR3 regions, with RNA transcripts as the source. The HTBI primer set was used in a first-round RT-PCR of the TCR CDR3. TCRdb processed the multiplex PCR reads anew with MiXCR; each CDR3 protein has one entry. Altogether approximately 610,000 distinct CDR3 sequences are present, 15% to 20% being singletons, with the ten largest covering 15% to 20%. This clonotype showed up just a few times. This clone may be a read error of a much larger clone one base away. The sample comprised blood. This receptor was obtained from a woman aged 18-29 years with Graves' hyperthyroidism.

DNA for the CDR3: TGTGCCAGCAGTTTGTTCCCGGGCAGGCCATACGAGCAGTACTTC. It translates to CASSLFPGRPYEQYF. The chain uses TRBV28 and TRBJ2-7; no definite D call. This CDR3 is 15 amino acids long. Deletions cut 3 bases from V and 4 bases from J, with 16 bases between. Germline assignment: CDR1 MDHEN and CDR2 SYDVKM.